The 7 T cell receptor beta chains in this list originate from one sample, sequenced in a study of T cell repertoires in cytomegalovirus infection. MiXCR was run by TCRdb on the reads, yielding one entry per CDR3 protein. The table has some 680,000 distinct CDR3 sequences, less than 40% seen once. Input material: PBMCs. The receptors originated from a human donor in good health (CMV status not recorded). Some clones in this sample may be carry-over from other donors' samples.

This clonotype was counted at least ten times. This sequence joins TRBV7-2 and TRBJ1-5, with unresolved D. The CDR3 loop spans 12 amino acids. V lost 3 bases and J lost 4, with 4 bases in between. Germline V gives CDR1 SGHTA, CDR2 FQGNSA. The chain's CDR3 is CASSFLNQPQHF. CDR3 coding DNA: TGTGCCAGCAGCTTTTTGAATCAGCCCCAGCATTTT.

The chain has TRBV6-1 and TRBJ2-1, with D perhaps TRBD2 (5 bases). In germline, CDR1 is MNHNS, CDR2 SASEGT. Between the trimmed V and J ends, which lost 3 bases and 13 bases, there was a span of 13 bases. This CDR3 contains 12 residues. CDR3 sequence (DNA): TGTGCCAGCAGTGATGTCACTAGGCTACAGTTCTTC. It is translated as CASSDVTRLQFF.

This clonotype was seen more than once but under ten times. The chain uses TRBV27 and TRBJ1-6; 7 positions match TRBD1. The CDR3 contains 15 residues. Germline assignment: CDR1 MNHEY and CDR2 SMNVEV (reference sequence). The ends lost 5 bases at V and 10 bases at J; junction bases unmatched: 11. Written as DNA, the CDR3 is TGTGCCAGCAGTAAAAAACCGACAGGGAGCTCACCCCTCCACTTT. Translation gives CASSKKPTGSSPLHF.

This clonotype occurred many times. The V gene is TRBV7-6, the J gene TRBJ1-3, with TRBD1 matching over 8 bases. V shed 1 base and J 3 bases; nucleotides not matched to a gene: 11. The CDR3 sequence is 18 residues long. Germline V gene sequence: CDR1 SGHVS, CDR2 FNYEAQ. The CDR3 nucleotides read TGTGCCAGCAGCTTAGAGGTTGGCAGGGGGCGCTTTGGAAACACCATATATTTT. It specifies CASSLEVGRGRFGNTIYF.

The table lists this clonotype with a few counts. V is TRBV12-3 or TRBV12-4 and J is TRBJ2-5; 8 bases align to TRBD2. The CDR3 covers 16 residues. V shed 4 bases and J 8 bases; nucleotides not matched to a gene: 15. This chain's CDR3 is CASSYAGGPLSGTQYF. CDR3 nucleotides: TGTGCCAGCAGTTACGCGGGGGGCCCTCTGTCAGGAACCCAGTACTTC.

Concerning this clonotype: Given a much more abundant clone one base away, this may be a read error. The chain has TRBV7-8 and TRBJ1-2, with D unclear. This CDR3 contains 15 residues. Germline CDR1 is SGHVS and CDR2 is FQNEAQ. In DNA form, the CDR3 reads TGTGCCAGCAGCTTAGCGCTAACGGCCACGGGTGGCCACACCTTC. Its protein product is CASSLALTATGGHTF.

This clonotype showed up many times. The chain recombines TRBV7-6 with TRBJ2-1, with 7 bases lining up with TRBD2. CDR1 and CDR2 (germline): SGHVS, FNYEAQ. This CDR3 is 14 amino acids long. The J segment lost 6 bases and the V segment lost 1 base, leaving 3 bases of the junction unmatched. Here the CDR3 reads CASSLDRTSNEQFF. DNA of the CDR3: TGTGCCAGCAGCTTAGATAGGACTAGCAATGAGCAGTTCTTC.